Below, one TCR beta chain is given with its context. Its antigen is not identified. This entry is derived from a study of T cells in Graves' hyperthyroidism and ophthalmopathy. Points from the study as a whole: Ophthalmopathy was separated from stable hyperthyroidism by a 13 V-J model.

The germline gives CDR1 SGHNT, CDR2 YYREEE (reference sequence). The CDR3 has 14 amino acids. The ends were cut back, 2 bases at V and 4 bases at J, with 12 bases in the middle. Amplification targeted TCR beta CDR3 regions from RNA transcripts. During a first-round RT-PCR of the TCR CDR3, the HTBI primer set was used. TCRdb re-called the multiplex PCR reads with MiXCR, one entry per CDR3 protein. The sample shows around 700,000 distinct CDR3 sequences, around 20% of them seen only once. The authors obtained PBMCs from around 10 ml of fresh peripheral blood. Material for sequencing was blood. This TCR was recovered from a woman in her forties or fifties with Graves' hyperthyroidism that later progressed to Graves' ophthalmopathy. The rearrangement uses TRBV5-4 and TRBJ1-1; a possible D gene is TRBD1 (6 bases). The CDR3 bases are TGTGCCAGCAGCTTACAGGGCGGCATCACTGAAGCTTTCTTT. It codes for CASSLQGGITEAFF.